This section outlines one T cell receptor (beta chain) sequence together with its context. This clonotype was counted ten times or more. The clone's antigen remains unknown. No much larger clone exists at a distance of one base, and base qualities are not known. This sample was included in a study of T cell repertoires in cytomegalovirus infection (dated by TCRdb to about 2019). In the study overall: The HLA type of each donor mattered for the analysis, because public TCR beta signatures pointed to carriage of CMV infection along with the matching HLA type. Study-level results and caveats: The ex vivo response was dominated by HLA-C-restricted CMV-specific TCR beta clonotypes, which also provided the single most frequent clonotype in two of eight donors. In both this cohort and an independent cohort of several hundred donors, the cumulative frequency of public TCR beta family members distinguished carriers of CMV infection plus the relevant HLA type.

Data came from an Illumina HiSeq 1500. TCRdb reanalyzed the raw reads on its own, using fastp at Q25 for trimming and MiXCR for clone calling, and kept in-frame beta chains. Every entry covers one CDR3 protein and lists the most common genes and DNA from its rows. The sample table lists around 300,000 distinct CDR3 sequences, 9.5% of them with a count of one. The top ten clonotypes cover 4.3% of the sample. Trimming accounts for 4 bases at V and 0 bases at J, while the number of junction bases matched to no gene is 11. From the cysteine up to the phenylalanine, the CDR3 has a length of 18 residues. The CDR3 DNA has 54 bases and is translated from base 1. Via the germline V gene, CDR1 is SGHTA and CDR2 FQGNSA.

The TCR was taken from a human donor in good health (CMV status not recorded). Some clones in this sample may be carry-over from other donors' samples. This receptor chain uses TRBV7-2 and TRBJ2-4; TRBD1 fits 8 bases in the junction. Material: PBMCs. The nucleotide sequence is given as TGTGCCAGCAGCTCCCAGGGGGCAGTTTCCCTAGCCAAAAACATTCAGTACTTC. This codes for CASSSQGAVSLAKNIQYF. The entire variable domain, with the stretches around the CDR3 drawn from the reference TRBV7-2 and TRBJ2-4 proteins, is GAGVSQSPSNKVTEKGKDVELRCDPISGHTALYWYRQSLGQGLEFLIYFQGNSAPDKSGLPSDRFSAERTGGSVSTLTIQRTQQEDSAVYLCASSSQGAVSLAKNIQYFGAGTRLSVL.